This passage covers 7 T cell receptor beta chains from one sample sequenced in a study of control samples from healthy donors and cancer patients. Using immunoSEQ multiplex PCR, the repertoire was profiled, and TCRdb retains in-frame clones only, with some absent. The table has 150,000 or so clones, roughly 88% seen once. Sequenced material: blood. Every receptor here comes from a man between 18 and 29 years old in good health.

The chain uses TRBV30 and TRBJ2-7, with D possibly matching TRBD2 (6 bases). Germline-derived CDR1 and CDR2 are GTSNPN and SVGIG (reference sequence). The CDR3 covers 15 residues. V dropped 2 bases and J dropped 2 bases, with 16 bases sitting between them. The CDR3 region is CAWSPKLGRPYEQYF. In DNA, the CDR3 is TGTGCCTGGAGTCCAAAGTTAGGGAGGCCCTACGAGCAGTACTTC.

V usage is TRBV15 and J usage is TRBJ2-5, with D unresolved. V shed 1 base and J shed 5 bases, with 8 bases lying between them. The CDR3 is 13 amino acids. Germline V CDR1 and CDR2: LNHNV, YYDKDF (reference sequence). The chain's CDR3 is CATSRVMEETQYF. CDR3 sequence (DNA): TGTGCCACCAGCAGAGTCATGGAGGAGACCCAGTACTTC.

The chain uses TRBV19 and TRBJ2-1, with 13 positions matching TRBD2. CDR3 length: 20 residues. V was clipped by 3 bases and J by 0 bases; unmatched bases: 11. Germline V CDR1 and CDR2: LNHDA, SQIVND (reference sequence). CDR3 DNA: TGTGCCAGTAGTATGGAGGGACTAGCGGGGTACGAAAACTCCTACAATGAGCAGTTCTTC. It is translated as CASSMEGLAGYENSYNEQFF.

The chain uses TRBV9 and TRBJ1-5; 7 bases are shared with TRBD1. V was clipped by 4 bases and J by 5 bases; unmatched bases: 9. Germline V CDR1 and CDR2: SGDLS, YYNGEE. This CDR3 contains 15 residues. In nucleotides, the CDR3 is TGTGCCAGCAGCTTTGAGGGGGACAGCTATCAGCCCCAGCATTTT. Its translation is CASSFEGDSYQPQHF.

The V call is TRBV10-1, the J call TRBJ2-5; possibly TRBD2 for D (5 bases). Per the germline V gene, CDR1 is WNHNN and CDR2 is SYGVQD (reference sequence). The CDR3 totals 14 residues. Trimming took 6 bases from V and 4 from J, leaving 15 bases between them. The CDR3 spells CASRRAQKGETQYF. The CDR3, as DNA: TGCGCCAGCAGGAGGGCCCAGAAGGGAGAGACCCAGTACTTC.

The chain recombines TRBV24-1 with TRBJ2-3; D remains unclear. CDR1 and CDR2 from the germline V gene are KGHDR and SFDVKD. This CDR3 contains 15 residues. V was cut by 4 bases and J by 2 bases, with 12 bases left in between. CDR3: CATSDPGQPTDTQYF. In nucleotides, the CDR3 is TGTGCCACCAGTGACCCTGGGCAGCCCACAGATACGCAGTATTTT.

This clone was observed once. The CDR3: CASSPPGTDYTQYF. In DNA, the CDR3 is TGTGCCAGCAGCCCCCCCGGGACAGATTATACGCAGTATTTT. The chain couples TRBV7-9 to TRBJ2-3; 7 bases line up with TRBD1. The J segment lost 7 bases and the V segment lost 5 bases, leaving 9 bases of the junction unmatched. Germline CDR1 reads SEHNR; CDR2 reads FQNEAQ (reference sequence). The CDR3 has 14 amino acids.